These T cell receptor beta chains were read from a single sample in a study of T cells after yellow fever vaccination. TCRdb reprocessed the 5' RACE reads with MiXCR, giving one entry per CDR3 protein. Found here are 150,000 to 200,000 distinct CDR3 sequences, 7% to 10% of them singletons; the top ten hold roughly a third. The sample in question was CD8+ T cells sorted from PBMCs, obtained 45 days after the yellow fever booster vaccination. Receptors were obtained from a man between 18 and 35 years old who received the YFV17D yellow fever vaccine. Each CDR3 is given with its conserved first and last residue. Each record gives: clone size, J gene, V gene, D gene, CDR3 DNA, CDR3 protein. The D gene is left open where the match is weak. Clone size is stated in some rows and not others, as once, few, many or a class when expanded.

few TRBJ2-5 TRBV3-1 - TGTGCCAGCAGCCAAGATCGGGGGCTGGAGACCCAGTACTTC CASSQDRGLETQYF
- TRBJ2-2 TRBV6-2/TRBV6-3 - TGTGCCAGCAGCCACCCCTTAGCCACCGGGGAGCTGTTTTTT CASSHPLATGELFF
few TRBJ1-6 TRBV6-6 - TGTGCCAGCAGTTATAGGGGGGTCGGGAATTCACCCCTCCACTTT CASSYRGVGNSPLHF
few TRBJ1-2 TRBV10-3 - TGTGCCATCAGTGACCGGGGGGAAAGAGCTAACTATGGCTACACCTTC CAISDRGERANYGYTF
- TRBJ1-6 TRBV7-9 TRBD1 TGTGCCAGCAGCCCCCGGGACAGGGACTTCTCACCCCTCCACTTT CASSPRDRDFSPLHF
- TRBJ2-1 TRBV6-5 - TGTGCCAGCACCCCATATAGTGGTTACAATGAGCAGTTCTTC CASTPYSGYNEQFF
- TRBJ2-7 TRBV5-1 - TGCGCCAGCAGCCCTCGGTGGCCTTGGGAGCAGTACTTC CASSPRWPWEQYF
once TRBJ2-5 TRBV15 TRBD2 TGTGCCACCAGCAGAGAGACTATAGCGGGGGGCTCACAAGAGACCCAGTACTTC CATSRETIAGGSQETQYF
few TRBJ2-1 TRBV6-5 - TGTGCCAGCAGTTACTCGTTAATGAGCTCCTACAATGAGCAGTTCTTC CASSYSLMSSYNEQFF
few TRBJ2-7 TRBV10-2 TRBD2 TGCGCCAGCAGTGATCGACTAGCGGGATCCTACGAGCAGTACTTC CASSDRLAGSYEQYF
- TRBJ2-2 TRBV6-1 - TGTGCCAGCAGTGATGGGGTAGGGGCCGGGGAGCTGTTTTTT CASSDGVGAGELFF
few TRBJ1-2 TRBV5-1 TRBD1 TGCGCCAGCAGATCACAGGGGCAAGTGGACTATGGCTACACCTTC CASRSQGQVDYGYTF
- TRBJ2-3 TRBV7-3 TRBD2 TGTGCCAGCAGACAAGGAAGCGGGGGGGCCACAGATACGCAGTATTTT CASRQGSGGATDTQYF
few TRBJ2-3 TRBV4-3 TRBD2 TGCGCCAGCAGCCAAGAGGCGCCAGCGGGAGGAGATACGCAGTATTTT CASSQEAPAGGDTQYF
- TRBJ2-3 TRBV6-6 - TGTGCCAGCCTTCTTATGGGGGGGACACCGAGCACAGATACGCAGTATTTT CASLLMGGTPSTDTQYF
- TRBJ2-7 TRBV4-1 TRBD2 TGCGCCAGCTCCCTTCGGGAGGACGAGCAGTACTTC CASSLREDEQYF
few TRBJ1-2 TRBV18 TRBD1 TGTGCCAGCTCACCACGAACAGGGGCGCGGGGCTATGGCTACACCTTC CASSPRTGARGYGYTF
few TRBJ2-1 TRBV4-1 TRBD2 TGCGCCAGCAGCCAAGGAGCGGGGGGGATCTATGAGCAGTTCTTC CASSQGAGGIYEQFF
many TRBJ2-1 TRBV25-1 - TGTGCCAGCAGTGGGGGGTGGCCATCCTACAATGAGCAGTTCTTC CASSGGWPSYNEQFF
- TRBJ2-2 TRBV20-1 TRBD2 TGCAGTGCTAAAAATCTAGCGGGGGGGACAACCGGGGAGCTGTTTTTT CSAKNLAGGTTGELFF
- TRBJ2-7 TRBV6-5 TRBD1 TGTGCCAGCAGTTACTGGGACAGGGGTTGGTACGAGCAGTACTTC CASSYWDRGWYEQYF
few TRBJ1-6 TRBV7-2 TRBD1 TGTGCCAGCAGCTTAGTAGCGGACAGGGGGCTAGCGTCACCCCTCCACTTT CASSLVADRGLASPLHF
- TRBJ1-1 TRBV5-1 - TGCGCCAGCAGCTGGGTTACGGGGGACACTGAAGCTTTCTTT CASSWVTGDTEAFF
few TRBJ1-6 TRBV5-4 - TGTGCCAGCACCTCTCACGGGACGGATAATTCACCCCTCCACTTT CASTSHGTDNSPLHF
- TRBJ1-5 TRBV4-1 - TGCGCCAGCAGCATAACTAGGGCAAGCAATCAGCCCCAGCATTTT CASSITRASNQPQHF
many TRBJ2-7 TRBV7-8 - TGTGCCAGCAGCCCCGATCCGTACGAGCAGTACTTC CASSPDPYEQYF
- TRBJ1-3 TRBV7-9 - TGTGCCAGCTCTCGATATGGATCTGGAAACACCATATATTTT CASSRYGSGNTIYF
- TRBJ1-2 TRBV4-1 TRBD1 TGCGCCAGCAGCCAGACAGGGGGCTATGGCTACACCTTC CASSQTGGYGYTF
many TRBJ2-7 TRBV29-1 TRBD1 TGCAGCGTCGTCACAGGGGATCAATACGAGCAGTACTTC CSVVTGDQYEQYF
few TRBJ2-1 TRBV7-6 - TGTGCCAGCAGCTTAGCTGCGGGGCCCACATACAATGAGCAGTTCTTC CASSLAAGPTYNEQFF
many TRBJ2-5 TRBV7-9 TRBD1 TGTGCCAGCAGCCCACGACAGGGGTCAGGGCGAGAGACCCAGTACTTC CASSPRQGSGRETQYF
- TRBJ1-1 TRBV12-3/TRBV12-4 TRBD1 TGTGCCAGCAGTTTTGGGGGACAGGCTTTCTTT CASSFGGQAFF
few TRBJ2-4 TRBV5-1 - TGCGCCAGCACCGCCGGGGTCAGAGACATTCAGTACTTC CASTAGVRDIQYF
few TRBJ1-2 TRBV6-5 - TGTGCCAGCAGTTACTCGAGTCCGGGGGCCTATGGCTACACCTTC CASSYSSPGAYGYTF
- TRBJ2-1 TRBV29-1 - TGCAGCGTTGAAGCGGCAGCCTTGGAGGAGCAGTTCTTC CSVEAAALEEQFF